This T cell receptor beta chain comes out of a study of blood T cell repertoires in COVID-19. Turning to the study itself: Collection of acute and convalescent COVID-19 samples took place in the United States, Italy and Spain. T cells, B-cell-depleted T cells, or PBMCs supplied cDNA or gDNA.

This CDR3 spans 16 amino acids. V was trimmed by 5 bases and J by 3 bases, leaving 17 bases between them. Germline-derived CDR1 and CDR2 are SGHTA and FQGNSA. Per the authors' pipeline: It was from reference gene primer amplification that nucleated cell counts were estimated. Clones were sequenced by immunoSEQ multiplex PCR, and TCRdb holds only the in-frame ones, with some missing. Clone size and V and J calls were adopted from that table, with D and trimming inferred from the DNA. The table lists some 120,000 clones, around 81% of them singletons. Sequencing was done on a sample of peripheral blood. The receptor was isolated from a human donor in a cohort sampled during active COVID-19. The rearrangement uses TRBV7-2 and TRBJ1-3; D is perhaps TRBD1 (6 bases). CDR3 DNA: TGTGCCAGCAGCACCGAGTCGGGGGGGCGTGGAAACACCATATATTTT. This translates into CASSTESGGRGNTIYF. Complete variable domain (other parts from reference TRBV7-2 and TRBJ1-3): GAGVSQSPSNKVTEKGKDVELRCDPISGHTALYWYRQSLGQGLEFLIYFQGNSAPDKSGLPSDRFSAERTGGSVSTLTIQRTQQEDSAVYLCASSTESGGRGNTIYFGEGSWLTVV.